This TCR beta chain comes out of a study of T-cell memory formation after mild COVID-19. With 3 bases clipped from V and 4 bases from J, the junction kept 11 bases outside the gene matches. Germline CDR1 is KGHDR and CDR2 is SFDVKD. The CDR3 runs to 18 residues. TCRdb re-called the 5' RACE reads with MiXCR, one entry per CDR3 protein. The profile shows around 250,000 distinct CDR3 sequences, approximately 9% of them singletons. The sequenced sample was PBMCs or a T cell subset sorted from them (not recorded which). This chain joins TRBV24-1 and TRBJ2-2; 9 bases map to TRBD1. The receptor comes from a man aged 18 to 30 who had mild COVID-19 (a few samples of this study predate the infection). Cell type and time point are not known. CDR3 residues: CATSDPSMGQGGTGELFF. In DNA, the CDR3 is TGTGCCACCAGTGATCCCTCGATGGGACAGGGAGGCACCGGGGAGCTGTTTTTT.